The rows below give T cell receptor beta chains drawn from one sample of a study. TCRdb processed the RT-PCR reads anew with MiXCR; each CDR3 protein has one entry. The sample comprises 650,000 to 800,000 distinct CDR3 sequences, 14% of which are singletons, and 3% to 4.5% rests with the top ten. Material for sequencing was memory CD4+ T cells from blood. The origin of the receptors is a female donor in good health, serving as a healthy control. The CDR3 runs from the conserved cysteine through the conserved F or W. The D gene is left open where the match is weak. Clone sizes are given selectively: once, few, many, or a class where the clone is expanded.

CDR3aa: CASSLESGLGQPQHF; CDR3nt: TGCGCCAGCAGCTTGGAATCGGGGCTCGGGCAGCCCCAGCATTTT; j_gene: TRBJ1-5; abundance: few; v_gene: TRBV5-1; d_gene: .
CDR3aa: CSSGGGYFTEAFF; CDR3nt: TGCAGCTCAGGGGGGGGATATTTCACTGAAGCTTTCTTT; j_gene: TRBJ1-1; abundance: .; v_gene: TRBV20-1; d_gene: TRBD1
CDR3aa: CASSPFFLTEAFF; CDR3nt: TGCGCCAGCAGCCCATTCTTTTTAACTGAAGCTTTCTTT; j_gene: TRBJ1-1; abundance: .; v_gene: TRBV4-3; d_gene: .
CDR3aa: CASSDWDSRKQYF; CDR3nt: TGCGCCAGCAGTGACTGGGACTCCAGAAAGCAGTATTTT; j_gene: TRBJ2-3; abundance: few; v_gene: TRBV10-2; d_gene: .
CDR3aa: CASSYSPRGPYEQYF; CDR3nt: TGTGCCAGCAGTTACTCCCCCCGGGGTCCCTACGAGCAGTACTTC; j_gene: TRBJ2-7; abundance: .; v_gene: TRBV6-5; d_gene: .
CDR3aa: CASSLDHRAGEQFF; CDR3nt: TGTGCCAGCAGCTTAGATCACAGGGCAGGTGAGCAGTTCTTC; j_gene: TRBJ2-1; abundance: .; v_gene: TRBV7-3; d_gene: .
CDR3aa: CASSYGWGEQYF; CDR3nt: TGTGCCAGCAGCTACGGGTGGGGCGAGCAGTACTTC; j_gene: TRBJ2-7; abundance: few; v_gene: TRBV6-5; d_gene: .
CDR3aa: CASSQGGPGEQYF; CDR3nt: TGTGCCAGCAGCCAGGGGGGCCCCGGCGAGCAGTACTTC; j_gene: TRBJ2-7; abundance: few; v_gene: TRBV3-1; d_gene: .
CDR3aa: CATSAGGGYGYTF; CDR3nt: TGTGCCACCAGCGCAGGGGGGGGGTATGGCTACACCTTC; j_gene: TRBJ1-2; abundance: .; v_gene: TRBV15; d_gene: TRBD1
CDR3aa: CASSVGATEAFF; CDR3nt: TGTGCCAGCAGCGTAGGAGCGACTGAAGCTTTCTTT; j_gene: TRBJ1-1; abundance: .; v_gene: TRBV7-9; d_gene: .
CDR3aa: CASSVTGFDEQYF; CDR3nt: TGTGCCAGCAGCGTTACAGGGTTCGACGAGCAGTACTTC; j_gene: TRBJ2-7; abundance: many; v_gene: TRBV9; d_gene: .
CDR3aa: CAISESPSGSGTDTQYF; CDR3nt: TGTGCCATCAGTGAGTCTCCTAGCGGGAGTGGTACAGATACGCAGTATTTT; j_gene: TRBJ2-3; abundance: .; v_gene: TRBV10-3; d_gene: TRBD2
CDR3aa: CSAERLAGVTHNEQFF; CDR3nt: TGCAGTGCGGAACGACTAGCGGGAGTCACACACAATGAGCAGTTCTTC; j_gene: TRBJ2-1; abundance: .; v_gene: TRBV20-1; d_gene: TRBD2
CDR3aa: CASSSRQEQYF; CDR3nt: TGTGCCAGCAGCTCACGCCAGGAGCAGTACTTC; j_gene: TRBJ2-7; abundance: .; v_gene: TRBV7-2; d_gene: .
CDR3aa: CASSQGLGGGYGYTF; CDR3nt: TGCGCCAGCAGCCAAGGGTTGGGAGGAGGCTATGGCTACACCTTC; j_gene: TRBJ1-2; abundance: .; v_gene: TRBV4-3; d_gene: .